Listed here is a single T cell receptor beta chain. Its specific antigen is unknown. Base qualities were left out, and no much larger clone turns up one base away. Unmatched junction bases come to 5, with V trimmed by 6 bases and J by 4 bases. Sequences MDHEN (CDR1) and SYDVKM (CDR2) are obtained from the germline V gene. Reading from cysteine to phenylalanine, the CDR3 counts 15 amino acids. Only the CDR3 DNA is retained, 45 bases long and in frame from the first base. The source of the sample is a study of human T cells and chemical hapten exposure (dated by TCRdb to about 2021). Study-wide context: For sensitization, 2% DPC in acetone was applied to a roughly 2 cm by roughly 2 cm area of upper inner arm skin. In alopecia patients, the study followed how the peripheral blood TCR repertoire changed in vivo over primary and secondary sensitization to diphenylcyclopropenone (DPC), a hapten. Blood for TCR sequencing was provided by twenty-nine alopecia patients at one to four time points (pre-sensitization, 2, 6 and 24 weeks). Blood was sampled from patients pre-sensitization (week 0) and at 2, 6 and about 24 weeks after DPC sensitization. The patient cohort, mostly female, included alopecia areata with under or over 50% scalp involvement, alopecia totalis and alopecia universalis. Throughout the approximately 24-week study period, patients were also given weekly therapeutic DPC doses on the scalp. Libraries were pooled for sequencing, and per-sample TCR yields varied mainly because of small differences in library volumes within the pool. Patch tests used Finn chambers with 0.01% DPC on the upper back, scored after 6 days by International Contact Dermatitis Research Group standards.

The library was generated by RACE. Sequencing instrument: NextSeq 500. During library preparation, unique molecular identifiers were attached to individual cDNA molecules so that TCRs could be counted quantitatively and reproducibly. Each blood RNA sample was used to sequence both TCR alpha and TCR beta chains. The paper's processing steps were these. Samples had a median of roughly 87,000 TCRs, with a range from about 23,224 to 750,000. V, J and CDR3 annotation of the TCR reads was carried out using the Decombinator software suite. For PS versus PT1 abundance plots, all samples were subsampled to the same number of TCRs (28,000). TCRs were defined as expanded if absent before sensitization and observed at least eight times at the 2-week time point. The raw public reads went through TCRdb reprocessing: fastp at Q25, MiXCR clone calling, in-frame beta chains kept. Rows merge per CDR3 protein into single entries with the most common DNA and genes. Here the V and J calls rest on TCRdb's processing, not on the authors' analysis. The sample profile shows 100,000 to 120,000 distinct CDR3 sequences; 34% of them were found once. The ten biggest clones cover around 2.7% of the sample.

Broad study findings and their caveats: Significantly more large CDR3 similarity clusters were formed by expanded TCRs than by pre-sensitization or healthy control sets, consistent with antigen-driven responses. Repeated subsampling changed both the strength of the expansion versus patch-test correlation and the threshold at which that correlation became significant. Because every patient had alopecia, a presumed autoimmune disease, the patients' immune response might differ from that of healthy individuals. No change with DPC sensitization was found in the number of TCRs above 1 in 1000 frequency, and no evidence of global repertoire structure alterations was found. The number of PT1 expanded TCRs positively correlated with patch test score, significant at thresholds 8, 16 and 32 but not 4.

This specimen's time point label, interpreted: patch test 3, about 24 weeks after DPC sensitization. The sample's treatment or condition label, decoded: therapeutic diphenylcyclopropenone sensitization with weekly scalp DPC. Blood at each patch-test visit was drawn before the patch test was applied. Eligible patients were aged 18 to 70, diagnosed with alopecia, deemed suitable for DPC therapy, and excluded if pregnant. Unfractionated whole blood was collected in Tempus Blood RNA tubes, and total RNA was extracted from that blood. The sample consisted of whole blood, taken in connection with sensitization to the hapten diphenylcyclopropenone (DPC). The chain joins TRBV28 to TRBJ2-1, and TRBD2 matches 11 of the central bases. This sequence was found in a man between 40 and 49 years old with alopecia areata. Some clones in this sample may be carry-over from other donors' samples. DNA sequence: TGTGCCAGCAGAACTAGCGGGGGCCCTTACAATGAGCAGTTCTTC. The resulting protein is CASRTSGGPYNEQFF.